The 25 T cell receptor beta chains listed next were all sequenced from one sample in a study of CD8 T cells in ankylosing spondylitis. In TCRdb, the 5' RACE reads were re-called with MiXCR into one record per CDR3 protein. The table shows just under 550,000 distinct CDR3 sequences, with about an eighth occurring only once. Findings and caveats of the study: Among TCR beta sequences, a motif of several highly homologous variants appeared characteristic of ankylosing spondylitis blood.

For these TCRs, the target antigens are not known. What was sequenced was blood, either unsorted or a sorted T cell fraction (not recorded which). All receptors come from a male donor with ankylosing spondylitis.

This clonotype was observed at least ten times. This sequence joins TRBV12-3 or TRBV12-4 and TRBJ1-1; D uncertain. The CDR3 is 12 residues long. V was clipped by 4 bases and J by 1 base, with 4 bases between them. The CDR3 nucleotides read TGTGCCAGCAGTTGGCCGAACACTGAAGCTTTCTTT. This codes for CASSWPNTEAFF.

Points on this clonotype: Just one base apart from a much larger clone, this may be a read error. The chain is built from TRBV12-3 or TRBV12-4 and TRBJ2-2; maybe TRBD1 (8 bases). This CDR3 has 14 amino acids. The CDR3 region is CALGQGPSGGELIF. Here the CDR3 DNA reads TGTGCCCTCGGACAGGGCCCTTCAGGGGGGGAGCTGATTTTT.

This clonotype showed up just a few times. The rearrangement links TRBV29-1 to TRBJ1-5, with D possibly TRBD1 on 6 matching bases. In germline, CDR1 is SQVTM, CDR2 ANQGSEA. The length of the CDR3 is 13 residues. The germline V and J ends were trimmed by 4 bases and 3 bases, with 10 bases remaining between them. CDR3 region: CSVAGGTNQPQHF. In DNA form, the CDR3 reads TGCAGCGTTGCCGGGGGCACCAATCAGCCCCAGCATTTT.

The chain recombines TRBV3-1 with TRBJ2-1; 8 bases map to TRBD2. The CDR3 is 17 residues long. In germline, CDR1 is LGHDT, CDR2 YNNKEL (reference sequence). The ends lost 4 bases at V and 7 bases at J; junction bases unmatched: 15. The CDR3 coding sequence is TGTGCCAGCAGCCTACGGACTAGCAGGGCGCAGGAGAATGAGCAGTTCTTC. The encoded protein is CASSLRTSRAQENEQFF.

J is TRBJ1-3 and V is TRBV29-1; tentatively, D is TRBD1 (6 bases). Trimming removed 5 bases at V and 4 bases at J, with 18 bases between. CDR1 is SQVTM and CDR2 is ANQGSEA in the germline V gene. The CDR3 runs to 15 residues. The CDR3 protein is CSVRISGAGGNTIYF. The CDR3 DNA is TGCAGCGTTCGGATCTCAGGGGCGGGGGGAAACACCATATATTTT.

The CDR3 spells CASSPEQGPSGNTIYF. The CDR3 DNA sequence: TGTGCCAGCAGTCCCGAACAGGGACCCTCTGGAAACACCATATATTTT. The chain recombines TRBV12-3 or TRBV12-4 with TRBJ1-3; D is perhaps TRBD1 (6 bases). The CDR3 consists of 16 residues. The V end was cut by 5 bases, the J end by 0 bases, with 14 bases between.

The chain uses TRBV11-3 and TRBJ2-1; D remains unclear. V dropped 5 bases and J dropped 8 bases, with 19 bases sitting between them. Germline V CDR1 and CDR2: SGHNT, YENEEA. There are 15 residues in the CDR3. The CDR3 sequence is CASSRSYGPAYEQFF. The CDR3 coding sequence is TGTGCCAGCAGCCGGTCTTACGGGCCGGCCTATGAGCAGTTCTTC.

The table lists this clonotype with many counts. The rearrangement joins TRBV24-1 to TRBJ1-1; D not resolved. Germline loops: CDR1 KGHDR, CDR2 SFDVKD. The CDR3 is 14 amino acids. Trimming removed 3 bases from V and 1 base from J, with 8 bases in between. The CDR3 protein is CATSDPTQNTEAFF. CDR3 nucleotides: TGTGCCACCAGTGATCCCACCCAGAACACTGAAGCTTTCTTT.

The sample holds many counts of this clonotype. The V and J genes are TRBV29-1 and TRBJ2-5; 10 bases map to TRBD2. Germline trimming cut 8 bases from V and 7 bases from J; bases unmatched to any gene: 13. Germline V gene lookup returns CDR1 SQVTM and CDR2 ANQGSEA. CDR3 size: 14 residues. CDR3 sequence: CSSAWTSGGGTQYF. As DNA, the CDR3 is TGCAGCTCGGCCTGGACTAGCGGAGGGGGGACCCAGTACTTC.

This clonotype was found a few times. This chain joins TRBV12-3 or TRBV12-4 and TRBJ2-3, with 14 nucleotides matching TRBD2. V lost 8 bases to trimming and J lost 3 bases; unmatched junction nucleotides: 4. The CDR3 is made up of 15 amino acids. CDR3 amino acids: CASLGTSGSTDTQYF. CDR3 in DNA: TGTGCCAGCCTTGGGACTAGCGGGAGTACAGATACGCAGTATTTT.

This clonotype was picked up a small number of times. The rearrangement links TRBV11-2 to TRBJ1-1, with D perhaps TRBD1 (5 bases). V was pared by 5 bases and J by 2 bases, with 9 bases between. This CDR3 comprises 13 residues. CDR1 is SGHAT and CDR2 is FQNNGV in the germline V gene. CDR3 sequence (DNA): TGTGCCAGCAGCCAAGGACACAACACTGAAGCTTTCTTT. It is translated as CASSQGHNTEAFF.

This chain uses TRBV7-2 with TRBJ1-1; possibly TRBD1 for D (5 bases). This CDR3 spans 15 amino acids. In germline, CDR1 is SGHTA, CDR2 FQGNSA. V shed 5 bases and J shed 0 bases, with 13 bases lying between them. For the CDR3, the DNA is TGTGCCAGCAGCCCCCCGACAGATTTGAACACTGAAGCTTTCTTT. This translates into CASSPPTDLNTEAFF.

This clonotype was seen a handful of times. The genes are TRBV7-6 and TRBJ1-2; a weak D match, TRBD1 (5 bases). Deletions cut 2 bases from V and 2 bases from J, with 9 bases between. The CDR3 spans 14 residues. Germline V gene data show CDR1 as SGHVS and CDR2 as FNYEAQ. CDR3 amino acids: CASSLQGGNYGYTF. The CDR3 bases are TGTGCCAGCAGCTTACAGGGAGGAAACTATGGCTACACCTTC.

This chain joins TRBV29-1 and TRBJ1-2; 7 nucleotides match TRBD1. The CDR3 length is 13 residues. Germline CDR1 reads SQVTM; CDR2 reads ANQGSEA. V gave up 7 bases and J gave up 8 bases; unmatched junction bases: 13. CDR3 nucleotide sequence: TGCAGCGCTCTGGGACAGACTCCGGGAGGCTACACCTTC. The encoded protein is CSALGQTPGGYTF.

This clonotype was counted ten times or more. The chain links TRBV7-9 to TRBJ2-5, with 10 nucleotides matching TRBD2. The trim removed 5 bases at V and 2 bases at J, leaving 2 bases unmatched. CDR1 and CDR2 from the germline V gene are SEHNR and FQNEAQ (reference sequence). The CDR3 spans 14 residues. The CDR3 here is CASSRLAGQETQYF. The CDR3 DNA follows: TGTGCCAGCAGCCGACTAGCGGGTCAAGAGACCCAGTACTTC.

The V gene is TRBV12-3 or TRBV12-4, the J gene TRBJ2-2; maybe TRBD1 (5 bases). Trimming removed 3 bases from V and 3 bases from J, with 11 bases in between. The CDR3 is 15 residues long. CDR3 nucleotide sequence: TGTGCCAGCAGTTTTAAGGACACGGACACCGGGGAGCTGTTTTTT. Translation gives CASSFKDTDTGELFF.

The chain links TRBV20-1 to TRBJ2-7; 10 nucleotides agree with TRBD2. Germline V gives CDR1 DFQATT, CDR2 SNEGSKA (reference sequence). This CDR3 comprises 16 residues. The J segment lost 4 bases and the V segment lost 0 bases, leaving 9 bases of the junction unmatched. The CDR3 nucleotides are TGCAGTGCTAGAGATCTCGATAGCGGGAGGTTATACGAGCAGTACTTC. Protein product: CSARDLDSGRLYEQYF.

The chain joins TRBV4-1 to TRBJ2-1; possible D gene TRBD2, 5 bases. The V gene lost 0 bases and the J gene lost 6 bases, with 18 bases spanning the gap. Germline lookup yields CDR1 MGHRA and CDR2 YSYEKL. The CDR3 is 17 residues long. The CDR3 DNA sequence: TGCGCCAGCAGCCAAGATATGAGGGTAAGCCGACGCAATGAGCAGTTCTTC. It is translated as CASSQDMRVSRRNEQFF.

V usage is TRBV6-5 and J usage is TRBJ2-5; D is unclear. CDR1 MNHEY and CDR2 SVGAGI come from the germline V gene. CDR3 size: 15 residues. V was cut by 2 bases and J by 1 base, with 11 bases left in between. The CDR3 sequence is CASSYVGSPQETQYF. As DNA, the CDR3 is TGTGCCAGCAGTTACGTCGGGTCCCCCCAAGAGACCCAGTACTTC.

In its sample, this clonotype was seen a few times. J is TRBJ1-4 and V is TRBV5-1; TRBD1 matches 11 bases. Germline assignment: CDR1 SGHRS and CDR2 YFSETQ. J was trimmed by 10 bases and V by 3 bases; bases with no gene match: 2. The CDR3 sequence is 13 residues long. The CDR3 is CASSWGQGGKLFF. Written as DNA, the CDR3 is TGCGCCAGCAGCTGGGGACAGGGGGGAAAACTGTTTTTT.

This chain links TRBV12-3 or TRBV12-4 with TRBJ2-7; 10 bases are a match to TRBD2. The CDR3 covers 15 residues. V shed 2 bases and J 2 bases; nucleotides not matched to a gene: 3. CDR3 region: CASSLKREGAYEQYF. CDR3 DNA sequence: TGTGCCAGCAGTTTAAAGCGGGAGGGAGCCTACGAGCAGTACTTC.

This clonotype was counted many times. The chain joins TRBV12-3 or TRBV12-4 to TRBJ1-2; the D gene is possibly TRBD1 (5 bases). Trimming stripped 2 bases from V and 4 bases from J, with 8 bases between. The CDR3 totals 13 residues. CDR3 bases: TGTGCCAGCAGTTTATCGGGACCCTATGGCTACACCTTC. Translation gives CASSLSGPYGYTF.

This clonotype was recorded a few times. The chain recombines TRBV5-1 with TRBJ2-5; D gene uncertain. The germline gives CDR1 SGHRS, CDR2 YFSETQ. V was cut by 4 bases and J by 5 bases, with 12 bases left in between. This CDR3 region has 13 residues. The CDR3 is CASSPGPWETQYF. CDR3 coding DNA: TGCGCCAGCAGCCCAGGACCTTGGGAGACCCAGTACTTC.

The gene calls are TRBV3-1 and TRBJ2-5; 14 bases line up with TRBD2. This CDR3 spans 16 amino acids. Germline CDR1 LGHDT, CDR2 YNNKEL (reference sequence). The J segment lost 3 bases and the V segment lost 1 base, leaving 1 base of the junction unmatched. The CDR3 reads CASSQGLAGGKETQYF. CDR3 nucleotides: TGTGCCAGCAGCCAAGGACTAGCGGGGGGGAAAGAGACCCAGTACTTC.

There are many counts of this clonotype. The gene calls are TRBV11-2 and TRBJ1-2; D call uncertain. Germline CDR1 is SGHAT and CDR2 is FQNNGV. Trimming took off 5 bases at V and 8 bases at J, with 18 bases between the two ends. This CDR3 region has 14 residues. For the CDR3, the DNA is TGTGCCAGCAGCCGTCGCTCGCCAACGAAGGGCTACACCTTC. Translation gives CASSRRSPTKGYTF.